These 22 T cell receptor beta chains originate from one sample sequenced in a study of T-cell reconstitution after alpha-beta-depleted transplantation in children. TCRbeta library preparation incorporated unique molecular identifiers. TCRdb used MiXCR to reprocess the PCR reads, holding one entry per CDR3 protein. The data hold 300,000 or so distinct CDR3 sequences, with around 9.6% observed a single time. The input for sequencing was PBMCs from the stem cell graft donor, taken from the stem cell graft. These receptors all come from a human donor who donated a stem cell graft to a child with SCID.

This clonotype was recorded many times. This chain joins TRBV29-1 and TRBJ1-1, with a tentative D call TRBD1 (5 bases). CDR3 size: 13 residues. Germline V CDR1 and CDR2: SQVTM, ANQGSEA. V was trimmed by 6 bases and J by 7 bases, leaving 18 bases between them. As DNA, the CDR3 is TGCAGCGTGGGTGGACACCCGAAACGTGAAGCTTTCTTT. Translating it yields CSVGGHPKREAFF.

This clonotype was seen a few times. V is TRBV7-9 and J is TRBJ1-6, with 8 bases lining up with TRBD1. The CDR3 covers 15 residues. Per germline, CDR1 SEHNR and CDR2 FQNEAQ (reference sequence). J lost 5 bases, V lost 5 bases, and 5 bases had no gene match. The CDR3: CASSAGTGHNSPLHF. CDR3 nucleotides: TGTGCCAGCAGCGCCGGGACAGGCCATAATTCACCCCTCCACTTT.

The V call is TRBV6-1, the J call TRBJ1-5, with D unresolved. Per germline, CDR1 MNHNS and CDR2 SASEGT. The V end lost 6 bases, the J end lost 0 bases, and 12 bases lay between the germline ends. This CDR3 has 15 residues. The CDR3 here is CASRPFDISNQPQHF. CDR3 nucleotides: TGTGCCAGCAGACCCTTCGACATTAGCAATCAGCCCCAGCATTTT.

This clonotype was counted between two and nine times. V usage is TRBV6-2 or TRBV6-3 and J usage is TRBJ2-1; 8 bases fit TRBD2. This CDR3 spans 15 amino acids. V was clipped by 8 bases and J by 10 bases; unmatched bases: 16. CDR1 is MNHEY, CDR2 SVGEGT, per germline. This CDR3 reads CASGSPTSGGEEQFF. The CDR3 DNA sequence: TGTGCCAGCGGCTCCCCCACCTCGGGGGGGGAGGAGCAGTTCTTC.

In this sample, this clonotype turned up a few times. V and J are TRBV27 and TRBJ1-2, with no clear D. From germline, CDR1 is MNHEY and CDR2 SMNVEV (reference sequence). The length of the CDR3 is 13 residues. Trimming cost V 4 bases and J 1 base, with 7 bases left between them. The CDR3 here is CASSSHNNYGYTF. The CDR3 bases are TGTGCCAGCAGTTCACATAATAACTATGGCTACACCTTC.

This clonotype has ten or more counts. This chain connects TRBV5-1 to TRBJ2-5; 8 nucleotides agree with TRBD2. The CDR3 length is 12 residues. Germline V gene lookup returns CDR1 SGHRS and CDR2 YFSETQ. Trimming took 5 bases from V and 5 from J; bases not matched to a gene: 2. DNA of the CDR3: TGCGCCAGCAGTCGGGAGGGTGAGACCCAGTACTTC. Translating gives CASSREGETQYF.

This clonotype appeared a few times. This chain joins TRBV6-6 and TRBJ2-3, with D tentatively TRBD1 or TRBD2 (7 bases each). This CDR3 spans 13 amino acids. Germline CDR1 MNHNY, CDR2 SVGAGI (reference sequence). The CDR3 DNA is TGTGCTTTCGGCAGGGGGGGAGGGGCTACGCAGTATTTT. It specifies CAFGRGGGATQYF.

At least ten counts were recorded for this clonotype. The rearrangement links TRBV16 to TRBJ1-5; the match to TRBD1 covers 9 bases. Germline values: CDR1 KGHSY, CDR2 FQNENV. This CDR3 is built from 13 residues. The V gene end was trimmed by 7 bases and the J gene end by 10 bases; junction bases not matched to a gene: 8. The DNA of the CDR3 is TGTGCCAGCACCTGGACAGGGGAGAATCCCCAGCATTTT. The encoded protein is CASTWTGENPQHF.

The chain links TRBV27 to TRBJ2-5; possibly TRBD1 for D (6 bases). Germline V lookup: CDR1 MNHEY, CDR2 SMNVEV (reference sequence). Trimming stripped 6 bases from V and 1 base from J, with 24 bases between. The CDR3 is made up of 18 amino acids. The CDR3 loop reads CASRAHFEVQGSQETQYF. DNA for the CDR3: TGTGCCAGCAGAGCCCATTTTGAGGTACAGGGCTCCCAAGAGACCCAGTACTTC.

This clonotype was counted between two and nine times. The rearrangement links TRBV12-3 or TRBV12-4 to TRBJ1-3; a possible D gene is TRBD1 (6 bases). The CDR3 is 16 residues long. V was cut by 6 bases and J by 4 bases, with 19 bases left in between. The CDR3 loop reads CASSLATGSKGNTIYF. Here the CDR3 DNA reads TGTGCCAGCAGCCTGGCAACAGGGAGCAAAGGAAACACCATATATTTT.

This clonotype was counted a few times. This chain connects TRBV6-1 to TRBJ2-3; perhaps TRBD1 as D (6 bases). V shed 6 bases and J shed 0 bases, with 10 bases lying between them. Germline loops: CDR1 MNHNS, CDR2 SASEGT. This CDR3 is 14 amino acids long. The CDR3 region is CASRWGLSTDTQYF. The CDR3 DNA reads as TGTGCCAGCAGGTGGGGGCTTAGCACAGATACGCAGTATTTT.

The chain couples TRBV6-2 or TRBV6-3 to TRBJ1-1, with D hard to call. Per the germline V gene, CDR1 is MNHEY and CDR2 is SVGEGT. The CDR3 extends over 16 amino acids. Trimming removed 4 bases at V and 6 bases at J, with 21 bases between. CDR3 protein: CASSFPTTTGNAEAFF. CDR3 DNA: TGTGCCAGCAGTTTTCCCACTACGACGGGCAACGCTGAAGCTTTCTTT.

This clonotype has a single count. The chain combines TRBV20-1 with TRBJ2-7, with 10 bases aligning to TRBD2. Germline V lookup: CDR1 DFQATT, CDR2 SNEGSKA (reference sequence). V lost 3 bases and J lost 2; bases outside the gene matches: 10. The length of the CDR3 is 16 residues. This chain's CDR3 is CSASTVAGGRAYEQYF. CDR3 DNA sequence: TGCAGTGCTAGTACGGTAGCGGGGGGCCGGGCCTACGAGCAGTACTTC.

This chain uses TRBV4-2 with TRBJ2-7, with 7 nucleotides matching TRBD1. The J segment lost 0 bases and the V segment lost 6 bases, leaving 14 bases of the junction unmatched. The germline V gene encodes CDR1 LGHNA and CDR2 YNFKEQ. The CDR3 runs 17 residues. The CDR3 bases are TGTGCCAGCAGTCCATCATCAGAGGGGGCGATCTCCTACGAGCAGTACTTC. It codes for CASSPSSEGAISYEQYF.

Only a few counts were recorded for this clonotype. The chain carries TRBV29-1 and TRBJ2-1; the D call may be TRBD1 or TRBD2 (5 bases each). This CDR3 contains 13 residues. The V gene lost 7 bases and the J gene lost 3 bases, with 13 bases spanning the gap. Germline V gives CDR1 SQVTM, CDR2 ANQGSEA. This chain's CDR3 is CSATGTNYNEQFF. In DNA form, the CDR3 reads TGCAGCGCCACCGGGACCAACTACAATGAGCAGTTCTTC.

This clonotype was detected a few times. The V call is TRBV11-2, the J call TRBJ2-7, with D possibly called TRBD1 or TRBD2 (5 bases each). This CDR3 spans 12 amino acids. V was shortened by 5 bases and J by 6 bases, with 11 bases between the two germline ends. CDR1 is SGHAT, CDR2 FQNNGV, per germline. Here the CDR3 DNA reads TGTGCCAGCAGCACGGGGACGAGCGAGCAGTACTTC. This encodes CASSTGTSEQYF. Full variable domain (outside the CDR3, taken from reference TRBV11-2 and TRBJ2-7): EAGVAQSPRYKIIEKRQSVAFWCNPISGHATLYWYQQILGQGPKLLIQFQNNGVVDDSQLPKDRFSAERLKGVDSTLKIQPAKLEDSAVYLCASSTGTSEQYFGPGTRLTVT.

This clonotype was detected a few times. The gene calls are TRBV15 and TRBJ2-3; TRBD2 matches at 7 bases. Germline CDR1 LNHNV, CDR2 YYDKDF (reference sequence). The CDR3 runs to 17 residues. V gave up 4 bases and J gave up 2 bases; unmatched junction bases: 12. CDR3 bases: TGTGCCACCAGCACTGATGAGCGGGGACTACTCACAGATACGCAGTATTTT. Translated: CATSTDERGLLTDTQYF.

The chain links TRBV29-1 to TRBJ1-1; TRBD1 matches 9 bases. This CDR3 has 12 residues. Germline CDR1 is SQVTM and CDR2 is ANQGSEA. With 7 bases clipped from V and 5 bases from J, the junction kept 5 bases outside the gene matches. The CDR3 reads CSGRTGDTEAFF. The DNA of the CDR3 is TGCAGCGGTCGGACAGGGGATACTGAAGCTTTCTTT. Variable domain in full (rest from reference TRBV29-1 and TRBJ1-1): SAVISQKPSRDICQRGTSLTIQCQVDSQVTMMFWYRQQPGQSLTLIATANQGSEATYESGFVIDKFPISRPNLTFSTLTVSNMSPEDSSIYLCSGRTGDTEAFFGQGTRLTVV.

J is TRBJ1-6 and V is TRBV12-3 or TRBV12-4; 7 bases agree with TRBD1. With 4 bases clipped from V and 10 bases from J, the junction kept 1 base outside the gene matches. The length of the CDR3 is 12 residues. The CDR3 protein is CASSSDRSPLHF. The DNA for the CDR3 is TGTGCCAGCAGTTCGGACAGGTCACCCCTCCACTTT.

This clonotype has just a few counts. The V call is TRBV18, the J call TRBJ2-1, with 7 bases that match TRBD1. CDR3 length: 15 amino acids. Per the germline V gene, CDR1 is KGHSH and CDR2 is LQKENI. Germline trimming cut 3 bases from V and 5 bases from J; bases unmatched to any gene: 7. DNA of the CDR3: TGTGCCAGCTCACCCGAGACAGGGATCGACAATGAGCAGTTCTTC. This encodes CASSPETGIDNEQFF. Variable domain in full (rest from reference TRBV18 and TRBJ2-1): NAGVMQNPRHLVRRRGQEARLRCSPMKGHSHVYWYRQLPEEGLKFMVYLQKENIIDESGMPKERFSAEFPKEGPSILRIQQVVRGDSAAYFCASSPETGIDNEQFFGPGTRLTVL.

This clonotype came up a few times. V gene TRBV12-3 or TRBV12-4 combines with J gene TRBJ2-5; D remains unclear. The CDR3 extends over 12 amino acids. V was pared by 7 bases and J by 6 bases, with 12 bases between. CDR3 in DNA: TGTGCCAGCACCTTAAACTCCAAGACCCAGTACTTC. Its protein product is CASTLNSKTQYF.

This clonotype was counted only a few times. This chain uses TRBV5-1 with TRBJ2-2; 9 positions agree with TRBD2. The length of the CDR3 is 16 residues. Germline CDR1 and CDR2: SGHRS and YFSETQ. Trimming cost V 6 bases and J 2 bases; bases outside gene matches: 8. The CDR3 nucleotides read TGCGCCAGCATTGATTTAGCGGGGGATAACACCGGGGAGCTGTTTTTT. This translates into CASIDLAGDNTGELFF. Complete variable domain (other parts from reference TRBV5-1 and TRBJ2-2): KAGVTQTPRYLIKTRGQQVTLSCSPISGHRSVSWYQQTPGQGLQFLFEYFSETQRNKGNFPGRFSGRQFSNSRSEMNVSTLELGDSALYLCASIDLAGDNTGELFFGEGSRLTVL.